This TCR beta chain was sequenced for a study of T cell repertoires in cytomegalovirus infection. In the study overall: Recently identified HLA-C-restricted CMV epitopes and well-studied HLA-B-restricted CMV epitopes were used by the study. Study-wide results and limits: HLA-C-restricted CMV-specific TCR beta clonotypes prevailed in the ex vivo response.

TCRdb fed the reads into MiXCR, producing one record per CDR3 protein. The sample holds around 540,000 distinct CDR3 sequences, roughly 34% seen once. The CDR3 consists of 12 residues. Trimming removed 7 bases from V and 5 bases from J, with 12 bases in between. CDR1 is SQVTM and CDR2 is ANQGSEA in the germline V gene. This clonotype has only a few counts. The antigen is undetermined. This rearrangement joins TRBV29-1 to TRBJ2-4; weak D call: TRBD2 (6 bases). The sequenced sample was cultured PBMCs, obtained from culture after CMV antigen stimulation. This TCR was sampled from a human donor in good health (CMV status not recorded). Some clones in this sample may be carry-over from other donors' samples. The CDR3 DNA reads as TGCAGCGGGACCGGGACTGAAAACATTCAGTACTTC. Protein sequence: CSGTGTENIQYF.